What follows are 13 T cell receptor beta chains derived from one specimen sequenced in a study of blood T cells in healthy people across ages. Combining a sample-barcoded 5' primer with a J-beta primer mix, a second PCR ran for roughly 7 to 11 cycles. TCRdb processed the 5' RACE reads anew with MiXCR; each CDR3 protein has one entry. The repertoire holds around 1.5 million distinct CDR3 sequences, with 30% to 35% as singletons. The sequenced sample consisted of blood. The receptors stem from a woman aged 30 to 39 in good health.

This sequence joins TRBV28 and TRBJ2-5; unclear D gene. V was cut by 6 bases and J by 8 bases, with 13 bases left in between. The length of the CDR3 is 12 residues. Germline-derived CDR1 and CDR2 are MDHEN and SYDVKM. This CDR3 reads CASSQSVETQYF. The CDR3 DNA reads as TGTGCCAGCAGCCAATCGGTAGAAACCCAGTACTTC.

This clonotype was picked up many times. V is TRBV6-2 or TRBV6-3 and J is TRBJ2-7; D not resolved. The CDR3 spans 12 residues. Between the trimmed V and J ends, which lost 6 bases and 2 bases, there was a span of 8 bases. Germline V gives CDR1 MNHEY, CDR2 SVGEGT. CDR3 sequence: CASSSDAYEQYF. The DNA for the CDR3 is TGTGCCAGCAGCTCGGACGCCTACGAGCAGTACTTC.

The J gene is TRBJ1-5, the V gene TRBV18, with 7 bases fitting TRBD1. This CDR3 contains 16 residues. CDR1 and CDR2 from the germline V gene are KGHSH and LQKENI. Trimming cost V 4 bases and J 1 base; bases outside gene matches: 7. CDR3 amino acids: CASSLLQTGSNQPQHF. The CDR3, as DNA: TGTGCCAGCTCACTCTTACAGACAGGGAGCAATCAGCCCCAGCATTTT.

The chain employs TRBV7-3 and TRBJ1-6, with D uncertain. The germline V gene has CDR1 SGHTA and CDR2 FQGTGA. The V end lost 5 bases, the J end lost 5 bases, and 7 bases lay between the germline ends. This CDR3 contains 13 residues. The CDR3 loop is CASSTRHNSPLHF. The CDR3 DNA sequence: TGTGCCAGCAGCACCCGTCATAATTCACCCCTCCACTTT.

Only a few counts were recorded for this clonotype. The V gene is TRBV6-6, the J gene TRBJ2-1, with D unresolved. V lost 2 bases, J lost 10 bases, and 9 bases lay in between. Germline CDR1 and CDR2: MNHNY and SVGAGI (reference sequence). CDR3 length: 12 amino acids. CDR3 amino acids: CASSYRAREQFF. The CDR3 nucleotides are TGTGCCAGCAGTTACCGGGCCAGGGAGCAGTTCTTC.

This clonotype has more than one count but fewer than ten. The rearrangement uses TRBV30 and TRBJ1-2; perhaps TRBD1 as D (6 bases). Germline-derived CDR1 and CDR2 are GTSNPN and SVGIG (reference sequence). The ends were cut back, 0 bases at V and 5 bases at J, with 16 bases in the middle. The CDR3 runs 15 residues. Here the CDR3 reads CAWSVRQAYSYGYTF. The CDR3 DNA reads as TGTGCCTGGAGTGTAAGACAGGCATACAGTTATGGCTACACCTTC.

The sample holds a few counts of this clonotype. The genes are TRBV5-1 and TRBJ2-2, with 7 bases identical to TRBD2. V lost 4 bases and J lost 3; bases outside the gene matches: 12. CDR1 SGHRS and CDR2 YFSETQ come from the germline V gene. The CDR3 sequence is 17 residues long. CDR3 amino acids: CASSPRASGGDTGELFF. The CDR3 DNA is TGCGCCAGCAGCCCGCGGGCTAGCGGAGGGGACACCGGGGAGCTGTTTTTT.

A few counts support this clonotype. One end of the junction is discordant with germline, which a read error may explain. The chain uses TRBV5-1 and TRBJ1-6, with 7 bases lining up with TRBD1. The CDR3 consists of 15 residues. The germline gives CDR1 SGHRS, CDR2 YFSETQ. The CDR3 loop reads CVSSSMGQNNSPLHF. The DNA for the CDR3 is TGCGTCAGCAGCTCGATGGGACAGAATAATTCACCCCTCCACTTT.

This clonotype has at least ten counts. V usage is TRBV29-1 and J usage is TRBJ2-7, with D hard to call. Germline V gene data show CDR1 as SQVTM and CDR2 as ANQGSEA. Trimming took off 5 bases at V and 2 bases at J, with 10 bases between the two ends. The CDR3 is made up of 12 amino acids. The CDR3 DNA sequence: TGCAGCGTTATACACCAACCCTACGAGCAGTACTTC. Translated, it gives CSVIHQPYEQYF.

V and J are TRBV6-2 or TRBV6-3 and TRBJ2-2, with 11 bases matching TRBD2. The trim removed 0 bases at V and 4 bases at J, leaving 4 bases unmatched. This CDR3 is built from 17 residues. Germline CDR1 reads MNHEY; CDR2 reads SVGEGT. The CDR3 loop is CASSYSRTSGLTGELFF. For the CDR3, the DNA is TGTGCCAGCAGTTACTCGAGGACTAGCGGGCTCACCGGGGAGCTGTTTTTT.

This clonotype was counted many times. The chain has TRBV29-1 and TRBJ2-1, with D possibly called TRBD1 or TRBD2 (5 bases each). This CDR3 spans 14 amino acids. Deletions cut 1 base from V and 2 bases from J, with 9 bases between. Germline assignment: CDR1 SQVTM and CDR2 ANQGSEA. The CDR3 is CSVEGGETYNEQFF. The CDR3 nucleotides are TGCAGCGTTGAAGGAGGGGAGACCTACAATGAGCAGTTCTTC.

The chain recombines TRBV12-3 or TRBV12-4 with TRBJ2-7; 10 bases match TRBD1. V shed 4 bases and J 0 bases; nucleotides not matched to a gene: 3. There are 15 residues in the CDR3. The CDR3 DNA reads as TGTGCCAGCAGTTGGACAGGGGGTAACTCCTACGAGCAGTACTTC. Translating it yields CASSWTGGNSYEQYF.

The chain links TRBV14 to TRBJ1-2, with D unresolved. CDR3 size: 11 residues. Germline V CDR1 and CDR2: SGHDN, FVKESK. Between the trimmed V and J ends, which lost 7 bases and 7 bases, there was a span of 10 bases. DNA for the CDR3: TGTGCCAGCAACCCGGCTAGTGGCTACACCTTC. Its protein is CASNPASGYTF.